This TCR beta chain was identified in a study of T cell responses to AZD1222 COVID-19 vaccine. A remark on this clone: The antigen is undetermined.

CDR1 MNHEY and CDR2 SMNVEV come from the germline V gene (reference sequence). This CDR3 is built from 17 residues. Trimming shortened V by 0 bases and J by 0 bases, and 13 bases separated the two germline ends. Study-level results: In a largely white British group with more females than males, clonal diversity was possibly underestimated.

The method was immunoSEQ multiplex PCR; TCRdb's version includes in-frame clones alone and lacks a portion of them. This sample contains under 150,000 clones. The origin of this receptor is an adult in good health. The rearrangement links TRBV27 to TRBJ2-3, with D unclear. Sequences were obtained from peripheral blood. CDR3 in DNA: TGTGCCAGCAGTTTATCGAATTGGGCGGATAGCACAGATACGCAGTATTTT. This translates into CASSLSNWADSTDTQYF.